These T cell receptor beta chains were read from a single sample in a study of CD8 T cells in Susac syndrome. One entry per CDR3 protein, called by TCRdb with MiXCR from the immunoSEQ multiplex PCR reads. The sample yields 210,000 or so distinct CDR3 sequences, approximately 94% seen once. The specimen sequenced was CD4+ T cells from PBMCs. These receptor sequences come from a human donor with Susac syndrome. Both conserved end residues are part of each CDR3. Fields, in order: CDR3 DNA, CDR3 protein, V gene, D gene, clone size, J gene. A D gene is named only where the DNA matches it firmly. The size field is filled for only some rows; it gives once, few, many or a size class.

cdr3_nt: TGTGCCAGCAGTCCGGGACAGGGAACTCTGGGGACTGAAGCTTTCTTT
cdr3_aa: CASSPGQGTLGTEAFF
v_call: TRBV6-1
d_call: TRBD1
clone_size: NA
j_call: TRBJ1-1

cdr3_nt: TGCAGTGCTAGCGAGGGCAGGGGGCACGATCAGCCCCAGCATTTT
cdr3_aa: CSASEGRGHDQPQHF
v_call: TRBV20-1
d_call: TRBD1
clone_size: NA
j_call: TRBJ1-5

cdr3_nt: TGCGCCAGCAGCTTGGAGGCAGGGGAGGGCCAGCCCCAGCATTTT
cdr3_aa: CASSLEAGEGQPQHF
v_call: TRBV5-1
d_call: NA
clone_size: NA
j_call: TRBJ1-5

cdr3_nt: TGTGCCAGCAGCCGAGGACAGGGGAATTCACCCCTCCACTTT
cdr3_aa: CASSRGQGNSPLHF
v_call: TRBV6-5
d_call: TRBD1
clone_size: NA
j_call: TRBJ1-6

cdr3_nt: TGCAGTGCTAGAGGGACCTCGACAGGGGATGAAAAACTGTTTTTT
cdr3_aa: CSARGTSTGDEKLFF
v_call: TRBV20-1
d_call: TRBD1
clone_size: NA
j_call: TRBJ1-4

cdr3_nt: TGTGCCAGCGTTGCAGGGGGCTCGTACACTGAAGCTTTCTTT
cdr3_aa: CASVAGGSYTEAFF
v_call: TRBV19
d_call: TRBD1
clone_size: NA
j_call: TRBJ1-1

cdr3_nt: TGTGCCAGCAGCCGACCCCTGACAGGGGAAAATTCACCCCTCCACTTT
cdr3_aa: CASSRPLTGENSPLHF
v_call: TRBV7-2
d_call: TRBD1
clone_size: NA
j_call: TRBJ1-6

cdr3_nt: TGTGCCTGGAGTAAAACAGGCCCTGGAAACACCATATATTTT
cdr3_aa: CAWSKTGPGNTIYF
v_call: TRBV30
d_call: NA
clone_size: NA
j_call: TRBJ1-3

cdr3_nt: TGCGCCAGCAGCCAAGCCGGGGACAGGCTCCTGTATGGCTACACCTTC
cdr3_aa: CASSQAGDRLLYGYTF
v_call: TRBV4-1
d_call: TRBD1
clone_size: NA
j_call: TRBJ1-2

cdr3_nt: TGCAGTGTGATTACGGGGGGGCAGGGAGATACGCAGTATTTT
cdr3_aa: CSVITGGQGDTQYF
v_call: TRBV20-1
d_call: TRBD2
clone_size: NA
j_call: TRBJ2-3

cdr3_nt: TGTGCCAGCAGCCAAGTAAGAGGGAATGAGCAGTTCTTC
cdr3_aa: CASSQVRGNEQFF
v_call: TRBV14
d_call: NA
clone_size: few
j_call: TRBJ2-1

cdr3_nt: TGTGCCAGCAGTTTGGTTGGGTCCGGCTATGGCTACACCTTC
cdr3_aa: CASSLVGSGYGYTF
v_call: TRBV28
d_call: NA
clone_size: NA
j_call: TRBJ1-2

cdr3_nt: TGTGCCAGCAGTCCTGGACTAGCGGGGGGCCTTACGCGGGATACGCAGTATTTT
cdr3_aa: CASSPGLAGGLTRDTQYF
v_call: TRBV6-2/TRBV6-3
d_call: TRBD2
clone_size: NA
j_call: TRBJ2-3

cdr3_nt: NA
cdr3_aa: CASSSQNGDRDKAPGSCFF
v_call: TRBV21-1
d_call: NA
clone_size: NA
j_call: TRBJ2-2

cdr3_nt: TGTGCCAGCAGACCCCGGGGGCAGCCTGGAAACACCATATATTTT
cdr3_aa: CASRPRGQPGNTIYF
v_call: TRBV6-5
d_call: NA
clone_size: NA
j_call: TRBJ1-3

cdr3_nt: TGTGCCAGCAGTGGGGAAGGGGGGCCAATCTCTGGAAACACCATATATTTT
cdr3_aa: CASSGEGGPISGNTIYF
v_call: TRBV28
d_call: NA
clone_size: NA
j_call: TRBJ1-3

cdr3_nt: TGCGCCAGCAGCCAAGAAAGGGGAATAGGCGAGCAGTACTTC
cdr3_aa: CASSQERGIGEQYF
v_call: TRBV4-3
d_call: NA
clone_size: NA
j_call: TRBJ2-7

cdr3_nt: TGTGCCTGGGGTGTAGGCCGGACGGGGAATTCACCCCTCCACTTT
cdr3_aa: CAWGVGRTGNSPLHF
v_call: TRBV30
d_call: NA
clone_size: NA
j_call: TRBJ1-6

cdr3_nt: TGTGCCAGCAGTCCCCCCGGGACAGCCAGCCCCAAAGCTTTCTTT
cdr3_aa: CASSPPGTASPKAFF
v_call: TRBV6-5
d_call: TRBD1
clone_size: NA
j_call: TRBJ1-1

cdr3_nt: TGTGCCAGCAGTGTTGAGATGAACACTGAAGCTTTCTTT
cdr3_aa: CASSVEMNTEAFF
v_call: TRBV12-3/TRBV12-4
d_call: NA
clone_size: NA
j_call: TRBJ1-1

cdr3_nt: TGCAGTGCTAGAAAAATCCCGGACACTGGAACCTACAATGAGCAGTTCTTC
cdr3_aa: CSARKIPDTGTYNEQFF
v_call: TRBV20-1
d_call: NA
clone_size: NA
j_call: TRBJ2-1

cdr3_nt: TGTGCCAGCAGTGGGGTCATGAACACTGAAGCTTTCTTT
cdr3_aa: CASSGVMNTEAFF
v_call: TRBV28
d_call: NA
clone_size: NA
j_call: TRBJ1-1

cdr3_nt: TGTGCCAGCAGCCAAGCCGGGCGGGGGGGAGATGAGCAGTTCTTC
cdr3_aa: CASSQAGRGGDEQFF
v_call: TRBV14
d_call: TRBD2
clone_size: NA
j_call: TRBJ2-1

cdr3_nt: TGTGCCAGCAAACAGGCCAATCAGCCCCAGCATTTT
cdr3_aa: CASKQANQPQHF
v_call: TRBV28
d_call: NA
clone_size: NA
j_call: TRBJ1-5

cdr3_nt: TGTGCCAGCAGCCAAGTGGGACCACAGGGTCCCCTTCACGAGCAGTACTTC
cdr3_aa: CASSQVGPQGPLHEQYF
v_call: TRBV14
d_call: NA
clone_size: NA
j_call: TRBJ2-7

cdr3_nt: TGCGCCAGCAGCCAAGATCGGGGTTTTGAGCAGTTCTTC
cdr3_aa: CASSQDRGFEQFF
v_call: TRBV4-3
d_call: NA
clone_size: NA
j_call: TRBJ2-1

cdr3_nt: TGTGCCAGCAGCCGATACGGGGGACAGGGTAGCTCTGGGGCCAACGTCCTGACTTTC
cdr3_aa: CASSRYGGQGSSGANVLTF
v_call: TRBV28
d_call: TRBD1
clone_size: once
j_call: TRBJ2-6

cdr3_nt: TGTGCCAGCACCCAGTTTAGCAATCAGCCCCAGCATTTT
cdr3_aa: CASTQFSNQPQHF
v_call: TRBV12-3/TRBV12-4
d_call: NA
clone_size: NA
j_call: TRBJ1-5